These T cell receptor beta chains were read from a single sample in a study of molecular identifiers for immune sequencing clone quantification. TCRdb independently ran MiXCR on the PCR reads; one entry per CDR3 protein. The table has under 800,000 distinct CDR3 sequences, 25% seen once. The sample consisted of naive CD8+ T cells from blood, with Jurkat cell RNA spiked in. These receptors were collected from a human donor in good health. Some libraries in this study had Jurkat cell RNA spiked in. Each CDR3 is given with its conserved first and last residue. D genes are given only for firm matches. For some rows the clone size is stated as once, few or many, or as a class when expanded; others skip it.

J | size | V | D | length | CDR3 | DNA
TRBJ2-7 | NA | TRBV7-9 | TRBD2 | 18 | CASSLPPGLAGTSYEQYF | TGTGCCAGCAGCTTACCCCCAGGACTAGCGGGGACTAGCTACGAGCAGTACTTC
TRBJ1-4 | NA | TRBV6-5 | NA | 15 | CASSPSLAYNEKLFF | TGTGCCAGCAGCCCGTCGTTAGCCTATAATGAAAAACTGTTTTTT
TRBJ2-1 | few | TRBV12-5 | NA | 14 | CASGLGQSYNEQFF | TGTGCTAGTGGTTTGGGGCAAAGCTACAATGAGCAGTTCTTC
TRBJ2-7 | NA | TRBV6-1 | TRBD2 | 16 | CASSEELAGINYEQYF | TGTGCCAGCAGTGAAGAACTAGCGGGGATTAACTACGAGCAGTACTTC
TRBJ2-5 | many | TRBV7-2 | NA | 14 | CASSLGEYQETQYF | TGTGCCAGCAGCTTAGGGGAGTACCAAGAGACCCAGTACTTC
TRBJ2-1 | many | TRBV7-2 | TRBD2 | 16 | CASSFWTSGIYNEQFF | TGTGCCAGCAGCTTTTGGACTAGCGGGATCTACAATGAGCAGTTCTTC
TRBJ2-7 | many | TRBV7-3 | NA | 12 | CASSESGDEQYF | TGTGCCAGCAGCGAGTCAGGGGACGAGCAGTACTTC
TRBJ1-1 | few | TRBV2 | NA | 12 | CASWGEDTEAFF | TGTGCCAGCTGGGGGGAGGACACTGAAGCTTTCTTT
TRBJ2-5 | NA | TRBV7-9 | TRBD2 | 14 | CASSRSGSEETQYF | TGTGCCAGCAGCCGTAGCGGGAGCGAGGAGACCCAGTACTTC
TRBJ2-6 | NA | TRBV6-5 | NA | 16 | CASSYFTFSGANVLTF | TGTGCCAGCAGTTACTTCACTTTCTCTGGGGCCAACGTCCTGACTTTC
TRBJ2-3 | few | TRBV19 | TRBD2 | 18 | CASSTGERLAGGEDTQYF | TGTGCCAGTAGTACGGGGGAACGACTAGCGGGAGGCGAAGATACGCAGTATTTT
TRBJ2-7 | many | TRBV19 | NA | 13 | CASGKGLTYEQYF | TGTGCCAGTGGGAAGGGACTTACCTACGAGCAGTACTTC
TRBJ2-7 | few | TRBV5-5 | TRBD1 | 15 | CASSLGQGHAYEQYF | TGTGCCAGCAGTTTGGGACAGGGTCATGCCTACGAGCAGTACTTC
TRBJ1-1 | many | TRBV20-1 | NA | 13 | CSPASSDSYEAFF | TGCAGTCCAGCTAGTTCCGACAGCTATGAAGCTTTCTTT
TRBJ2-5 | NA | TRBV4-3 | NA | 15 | CASSQDFSSQETQYF | TGCGCCAGCAGCCAAGATTTCAGCTCTCAAGAGACCCAGTACTTC
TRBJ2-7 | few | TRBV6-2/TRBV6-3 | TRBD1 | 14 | CASSGRQGYYEQYF | TGTGCCAGCAGTGGGAGACAGGGCTACTACGAGCAGTACTTC
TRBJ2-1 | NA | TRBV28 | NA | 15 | CASNPGTGSYNEQFF | TGTGCCAGCAATCCCGGGACCGGCTCCTACAATGAGCAGTTCTTC
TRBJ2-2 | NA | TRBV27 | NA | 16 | CASSLLLGASTGELFF | TGTGCCAGCAGTTTACTTTTGGGGGCGAGCACCGGGGAGCTGTTTTTT
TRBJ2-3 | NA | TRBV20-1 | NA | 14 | CSAYGLARGDTQYF | TGCAGTGCTTATGGACTCGCCAGGGGAGATACGCAGTATTTT
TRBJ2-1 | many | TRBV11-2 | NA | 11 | CASSLATNTFF | TGTGCCAGCAGCTTAGCCACAAACACCTTCTTC
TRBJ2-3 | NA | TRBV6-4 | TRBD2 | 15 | CASSIAGGGTDTQYF | TGTGCCAGCAGTATAGCGGGGGGAGGCACAGATACGCAGTATTTT
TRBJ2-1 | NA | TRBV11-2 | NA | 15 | CASSLSGGSYYEQFF | TGCGCCAGCAGCTTAAGTGGGGGCTCCTACTATGAGCAGTTCTTC
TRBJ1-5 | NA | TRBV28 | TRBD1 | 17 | CASSAGTGGSGNQPQHF | TGTGCCAGCAGCGCCGGGACAGGGGGGTCGGGCAATCAGCCCCAGCATTTT
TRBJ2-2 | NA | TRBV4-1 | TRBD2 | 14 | CARSLAGNTGELFF | TGCGCCCGCAGCCTAGCGGGAAACACCGGGGAGCTGTTTTTT
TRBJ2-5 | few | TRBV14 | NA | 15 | CASSHAQEPRETQYF | TGTGCCAGCAGCCATGCGCAGGAGCCCCGAGAGACCCAGTACTTC
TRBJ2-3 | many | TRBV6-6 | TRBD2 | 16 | CASSYGTSDTTDTQYF | TGTGCCAGCAGTTACGGGACTAGCGACACTACAGATACGCAGTATTTT
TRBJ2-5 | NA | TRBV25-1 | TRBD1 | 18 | CASSEYQGTGVYQETQYF | TGTGCCAGCAGTGAATATCAGGGGACAGGGGTGTACCAAGAGACCCAGTACTTC
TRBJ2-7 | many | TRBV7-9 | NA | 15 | CASSSDSSISYEQYF | TGTGCCAGCAGCTCGGACAGTTCAATCTCCTACGAGCAGTACTTC
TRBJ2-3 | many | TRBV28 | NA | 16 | CASSSQDIGRTDTQYF | TGTGCCAGCAGTTCCCAAGACATAGGGAGAACAGATACGCAGTATTTT
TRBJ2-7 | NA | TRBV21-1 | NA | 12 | CASSKSHYEQYF | TGTGCCAGCAGCAAAAGCCATTACGAGCAGTACTTC
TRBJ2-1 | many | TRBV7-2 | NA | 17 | CASSPAPAGPLNTEQFF | TGTGCCAGCAGCCCCGCGCCGGCGGGTCCCTTGAATACTGAGCAGTTCTTC
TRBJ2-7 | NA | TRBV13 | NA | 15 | CASSLDGVSIYEQYF | TGTGCCAGCAGCTTAGACGGGGTATCGATTTACGAGCAGTACTTC
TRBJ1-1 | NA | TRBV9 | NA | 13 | CASSGQANTEAFF | TGTGCCAGCAGCGGACAGGCGAACACTGAAGCTTTCTTT
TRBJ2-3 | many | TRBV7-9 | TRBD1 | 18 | CASSLKGVGQGAVDTQYF | TGTGCCAGCAGCTTAAAAGGTGTTGGCCAGGGGGCGGTGGATACGCAGTATTTT
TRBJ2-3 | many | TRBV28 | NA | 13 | CASSRGLADTQYF | TGTGCCAGCAGTAGGGGACTCGCAGATACGCAGTATTTT
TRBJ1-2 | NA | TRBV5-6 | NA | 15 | CASSVAVGPNYGYTF | TGTGCCAGCAGCGTGGCTGTGGGGCCGAACTATGGCTACACCTTC
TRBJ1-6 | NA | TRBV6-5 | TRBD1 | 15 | CTSSYSTGGNSPLHF | TGTACCAGCAGTTACTCGACAGGGGGAAATTCACCCCTCCACTTT
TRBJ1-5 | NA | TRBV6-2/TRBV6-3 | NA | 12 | CASGIDYLPQHF | TGTGCCAGCGGCATTGATTATCTGCCCCAGCATTTT
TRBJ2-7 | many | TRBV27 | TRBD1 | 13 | CASRPGQGYEQYF | TGTGCCAGCAGGCCCGGACAGGGGTACGAGCAGTACTTC
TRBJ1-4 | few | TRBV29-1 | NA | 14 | CSVEELDPWEKLFF | TGCAGCGTTGAAGAATTGGACCCTTGGGAAAAACTGTTTTTT
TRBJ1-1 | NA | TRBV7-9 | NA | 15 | CASSHKQTPKTEAFF | TGTGCCAGCAGCCACAAACAAACCCCCAAAACCGAAGCTTTCTTT
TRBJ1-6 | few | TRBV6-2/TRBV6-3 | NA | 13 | CASRGGLNSPLHF | TGTGCCAGCAGGGGAGGCCTAAATTCACCCCTCCACTTT
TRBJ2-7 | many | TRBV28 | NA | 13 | CASSNIFGYEQYF | TGTGCCAGCAGTAATATATTCGGCTACGAGCAGTACTTC
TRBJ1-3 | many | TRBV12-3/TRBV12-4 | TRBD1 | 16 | CASRITGTGPGNTIYF | TGTGCCAGCAGAATTACCGGGACAGGGCCTGGAAACACCATATATTTT
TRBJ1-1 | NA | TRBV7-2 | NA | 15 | CASSTLARKDTEAFF | TGTGCCAGCAGCACCCTAGCAAGAAAAGACACTGAAGCTTTCTTT
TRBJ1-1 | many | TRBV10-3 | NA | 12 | CAIRLANTEAFF | TGTGCCATCAGACTGGCAAACACTGAAGCTTTCTTT
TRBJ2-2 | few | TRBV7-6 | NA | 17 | CASSFPRRGPNTGELFF | TGTGCCAGCAGCTTCCCCAGAAGAGGGCCCAACACCGGGGAGCTGTTTTTT
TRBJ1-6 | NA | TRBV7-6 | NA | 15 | CASSPGGTYNSPLHF | TGTGCCAGCAGTCCAGGAGGTACCTATAATTCACCCCTCCACTTT
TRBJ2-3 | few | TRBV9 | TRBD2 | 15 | CASTVGLAHTDTQYF | TGTGCCAGCACGGTGGGACTAGCCCACACAGATACGCAGTATTTT
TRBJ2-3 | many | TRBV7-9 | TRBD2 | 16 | CASSLALAGNTDTQYF | TGTGCCAGCAGCTTAGCGCTAGCGGGGAACACAGATACGCAGTATTTT
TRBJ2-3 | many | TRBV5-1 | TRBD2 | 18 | CASNGAGGPGPITDTQYF | TGCGCCAGCAACGGGGCGGGGGGGCCTGGCCCGATCACAGATACGCAGTATTTT
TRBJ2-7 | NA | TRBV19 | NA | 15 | CASSTSGYSTDEQYF | TGTGCCAGTAGTACCTCAGGGTATTCTACGGATGAGCAGTACTTC
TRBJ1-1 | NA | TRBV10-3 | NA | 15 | CAISENGSLDTEALF | TGTGCCATCAGTGAGAACGGCAGCCTGGACACTGAAGCTCTCTTT
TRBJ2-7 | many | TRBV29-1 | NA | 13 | CSVEGGSHYEQYF | TGCAGCGTTGAGGGGGGTTCCCACTACGAGCAGTACTTC
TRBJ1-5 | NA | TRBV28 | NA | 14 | CASSLRGFDQPQHF | TGTGCCAGCAGTTTGCGGGGTTTCGATCAGCCCCAGCATTTT
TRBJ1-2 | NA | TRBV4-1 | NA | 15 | CASSQGRGMDYGYTF | TGCGCCAGCAGCCAAGGGAGAGGAATGGACTATGGCTACACCTTC
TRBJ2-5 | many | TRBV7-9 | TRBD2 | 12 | CASSSGGETQYF | TGTGCCAGCTCTAGCGGGGGAGAGACCCAGTACTTC
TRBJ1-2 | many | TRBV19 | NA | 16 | CASSIWTPRTPYGYTF | TGTGCCAGTAGTATCTGGACACCTCGAACCCCCTATGGCTACACCTTC
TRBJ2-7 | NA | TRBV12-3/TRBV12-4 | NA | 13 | CASSFMGPYEQYF | TGTGCCAGCAGTTTTATGGGACCATACGAGCAGTACTTC
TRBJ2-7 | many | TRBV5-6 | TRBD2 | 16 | CASSFTSGGESYEQYF | TGTGCCAGCAGCTTCACTAGCGGGGGAGAGTCCTACGAGCAGTACTTC